This TCR beta chain appears in the sequencing data of a study of cytomegalovirus exposure and HLA in healthy donors. Across the study: Assignment to the Caucasian-associated ancestry cluster applied to approximately 80% of the approximately 400 genotyped donors.

Worth noting for this clone: No antigen is known for it.

The PCR ran on 60 Vbeta and 13 Jbeta primers. TCRdb's table, derived via immunoSEQ multiplex PCR, lists solely in-frame clones and lacks some. Its listing shows roughly 78,000 clones. General study points: Investigators reported around 150 TCR beta chains as tied to cytomegalovirus.

Germline V CDR1 and CDR2: SNHLY, FYNNEI. The ends were cut back, 4 bases at V and 3 bases at J, with 16 bases in the middle. The CDR3 has 16 amino acids. This clonotype was sampled from a man aged 40-55 years in good health and CMV-seronegative. The rearrangement joins TRBV2 to TRBJ2-1, with D possibly matching TRBD2 (6 bases). Sequenced material: PBMCs. The CDR3 is CASSGGEAGRYNEQFF. The CDR3 nucleotides are TGTGCCAGCAGTGGCGGGGAAGCGGGCCGCTACAATGAGCAGTTCTTC.